These 24 T cell receptor beta chains came from one sample sequenced in a study of blood T cell repertoires in COVID-19. Repertoires were generated with immunoSEQ multiplex PCR, while TCRdb's copy carries only in-frame clones and drops some. Of 50,000 to 85,000 clones in the sample, roughly 80% were seen once. Sequenced: peripheral blood. The receptor source for this set is a man aged 60-69 years with acute or convalescent COVID-19.

The V call is TRBV15, the J call TRBJ1-4; tentative D call: TRBD1 (6 bases). CDR3 length: 14 amino acids. The germline V gene encodes CDR1 LNHNV and CDR2 YYDKDF (reference sequence). Trimming shortened V by 1 base and J by 4 bases, and 7 bases separated the two germline ends. CDR3 sequence (DNA): TGTGCCACCAGCAGAGGGACAGTTAATGAAAAACTGTTTTTT. Translation: CATSRGTVNEKLFF.

The rearrangement uses TRBV19 and TRBJ1-2, with 7 positions matching TRBD1. This CDR3 is built from 14 residues. Losses at the gene ends were 1 base for V and 10 bases for J; bases not matched to a gene: 9. Germline CDR1 LNHDA, CDR2 SQIVND (reference sequence). CDR3 sequence (DNA): TGTGCCAGTAGTATAGTTGGGACAGCGCTCCTCTACACCTTC. Its translation is CASSIVGTALLYTF.

This clone was seen a few times. The V call is TRBV5-1, the J call TRBJ2-7; D remains ambiguous. Germline V gene lookup returns CDR1 SGHRS and CDR2 YFSETQ. The CDR3 totals 14 residues. V gave up 1 base and J gave up 6 bases, with 14 bases separating them. The CDR3 sequence is CASSLYSDGVEQYF. CDR3 sequence (DNA): TGCGCCAGCAGCTTGTACTCTGACGGAGTCGAGCAGTACTTC.

The chain carries TRBV7-2 and TRBJ2-4, with 10 nucleotides matching TRBD2. The length of the CDR3 is 18 residues. Germline V CDR1 and CDR2: SGHTA, FQGNSA. The V gene end was trimmed by 1 base and the J gene end by 0 bases; junction bases not matched to a gene: 6. The CDR3 DNA follows: TGTGCCAGCAGCTTAGTCTCGGAGCGGGGGGGAGCCAAAAACATTCAGTACTTC. It encodes CASSLVSERGGAKNIQYF.

The gene calls are TRBV11-3 and TRBJ2-2; possibly TRBD2 for D (5 bases). CDR3 length: 14 residues. In germline, CDR1 is SGHNT, CDR2 YENEEA. Trimming removed 1 base from V and 6 bases from J, with 9 bases in between. The CDR3: CASSLGRWPGELFF. CDR3 DNA sequence: TGTGCCAGCAGCTTAGGGAGGTGGCCCGGGGAGCTGTTTTTT.

The DNA of the CDR3 is TGTGCCTGGAGTCTACTCGGGACAGGGCGCTATGGCTACACCTTC. Its translation is CAWSLLGTGRYGYTF. The rearrangement joins TRBV30 to TRBJ1-2, with 9 bases aligning to TRBD1. CDR1 and CDR2 from the germline V gene are GTSNPN and SVGIG (reference sequence). V trimming: 2 bases; J trimming: 4 bases; junction bases outside the gene matches: 8. There are 15 residues in the CDR3.

The V and J genes are TRBV7-6 and TRBJ2-1; 12 nucleotides match TRBD2. The CDR3 runs to 15 residues. The germline gives CDR1 SGHVS, CDR2 FNYEAQ. After removal of 6 bases from V and 9 bases from J, the junction contained 9 bases not matched to a gene. Here the CDR3 reads CASRASGGALGEQFF. In nucleotides, the CDR3 is TGTGCCAGCAGGGCTAGCGGGGGGGCCTTAGGTGAGCAGTTCTTC.

A single count supports this clone. The J gene is TRBJ1-1, the V gene TRBV4-3; 11 bases match TRBD1. The CDR3 loop spans 20 amino acids. V shed 3 bases, J shed 1 base, and the junction held 16 bases outside the gene matches. The germline CDR1 and CDR2 sequences are LGHNA and YSLEER. CDR3 loop: CASSHHFGRDRGKGNTEAFF. CDR3 DNA sequence: TGCGCCAGCAGCCACCACTTCGGCCGGGACAGGGGGAAGGGGAACACTGAAGCTTTCTTT.

This clone was counted a single time. This sequence joins TRBV7-9 and TRBJ2-7; possibly TRBD1 for D (6 bases). CDR3 length: 13 amino acids. Per germline, CDR1 SEHNR and CDR2 FQNEAQ (reference sequence). With 5 bases removed from V and 6 bases from J, the gap between germline ends came to 14 bases. The CDR3 coding sequence is TGTGCCAGCAGCATCCAAAACAGGGCCGAGCAGTACTTC. Translating it yields CASSIQNRAEQYF.

The chain has TRBV4-3 and TRBJ1-3; D remains unclear. Germline lookup yields CDR1 LGHNA and CDR2 YSLEER. The CDR3 covers 16 residues. Trimming removed 0 bases from V and 1 base from J, with 10 bases in between. The CDR3: CASSQDAKTSGNTIYF. The CDR3 coding sequence is TGCGCCAGCAGCCAAGATGCGAAAACTTCTGGAAACACCATATATTTT.

Details on this clone: Other DNA sequences in the sample encode the same CDR3. The chain recombines TRBV3-1 (or the pseudogene TRBV3-2) with TRBJ1-3; D not resolved. The germline V gene has CDR1 LGHDT and CDR2 YNNKEL (reference sequence). V was trimmed by 4 bases and J by 0 bases, leaving 4 bases between them. The CDR3 spans 13 residues. The CDR3 protein is CASSPYSGNTIYF. CDR3 in DNA: TGTGCCAGCAGCCCCTACTCTGGAAACACCATATATTTT.

V and J are TRBV11-3 and TRBJ1-1; the D gene is possibly TRBD1 (5 bases). Germline lookup yields CDR1 SGHNT and CDR2 YENEEA. The CDR3 sequence is 17 residues long. Trimming pared 4 bases from V and 1 base from J, leaving 19 bases between. CDR3 nucleotide sequence: TGTGCCAGCAGCTCCCTAGGGAGGGGCGGATCGAACACTGAAGCTTTCTTT. Protein product: CASSSLGRGGSNTEAFF.

This clone showed up many times. The rearrangement links TRBV6-5 to TRBJ2-7; D remains ambiguous. The germline CDR1 and CDR2 sequences are MNHEY and SVGAGI. V dropped 6 bases and J dropped 1 base, with 13 bases sitting between them. CDR3 size: 14 residues. CDR3 DNA: TGTGCCAGCAGCTCTGGAGCCGCTTCCTACGAGCAGTACGTC. Amino acid sequence: CASSSGAASYEQYV.

The J gene is TRBJ1-2, the V gene TRBV27, with TRBD1 matching over 9 bases. The CDR3 extends over 14 amino acids. Germline V gene data show CDR1 as MNHEY and CDR2 as SMNVEV (reference sequence). Germline trimming cut 6 bases from V and 5 bases from J; bases unmatched to any gene: 7. The CDR3: CASRALGTGYGYTF. CDR3 DNA sequence: TGTGCCAGCAGGGCCCTGGGGACAGGGTATGGCTACACCTTC.

This clone was recorded a few times. The chain carries TRBV2 and TRBJ1-4; D perhaps matches TRBD1 (5 bases). With 7 bases removed from V and 8 bases from J, the gap between germline ends came to 23 bases. Germline values: CDR1 SNHLY, CDR2 FYNNEI. This CDR3 has 16 residues. The CDR3, as DNA: TGTGCCAGCACTCCCTCGCCCGGGGACTACGTAGAAAAACTGTTTTTT. It encodes CASTPSPGDYVEKLFF.

In its sample, this clone was seen once. The rearrangement links TRBV5-1 to TRBJ2-3, with TRBD2 identical over 9 bases. CDR1 SGHRS and CDR2 YFSETQ come from the germline V gene. The trim removed 2 bases at V and 0 bases at J, leaving 4 bases unmatched. CDR3 length equals 16 residues. CDR3 DNA: TGCGCCAGCAGCTTTCTAGCGGGGAGCAGCACAGATACGCAGTATTTT. This encodes CASSFLAGSSTDTQYF. The entire variable domain, with the rest obtained from reference TRBV5-1 and TRBJ2-3, is as follows: KAGVTQTPRYLIKTRGQQVTLSCSPISGHRSVSWYQQTPGQGLQFLFEYFSETQRNKGNFPGRFSGRQFSNSRSEMNVSTLELGDSALYLCASSFLAGSSTDTQYFGPGTRLTVL.

The V gene is TRBV5-4, the J gene TRBJ1-3; the match to TRBD1 covers 7 bases. Germline V gives CDR1 SGHNT, CDR2 YYREEE (reference sequence). V was clipped by 3 bases and J by 1 base; unmatched bases: 7. CDR3 size: 16 residues. The DNA of the CDR3 is TGTGCCAGCAGCTCGGGACAGACTCTGTCTGGAAACACCATATATTTT. This codes for CASSSGQTLSGNTIYF.

V gene TRBV4-1 combines with J gene TRBJ2-7, with 9 bases aligning to TRBD1. The length of the CDR3 is 16 residues. J gave up 3 bases and V 1 base, and 7 bases lay outside the gene matches. CDR1 is MGHRA, CDR2 YSYEKL, per germline. The DNA for the CDR3 is TGCGCCAGCAGCCAAGTAAAGGGACAGGGTGACTACGAGCAGTACTTC. This sequence encodes CASSQVKGQGDYEQYF.

The V call is TRBV6-5, the J call TRBJ1-2, with TRBD1 identical over 7 bases. The V segment lost 0 bases and the J segment 4 bases; nucleotides outside the gene matches: 5. The CDR3 covers 15 residues. Germline-derived CDR1 and CDR2 are MNHEY and SVGAGI. The DNA of the CDR3 is TGTGCCAGCAGTTACTCACAGGGGCAGGTCTATGGCTACACCTTC. Residues: CASSYSQGQVYGYTF.

In this sample, this clone turned up a few times. This chain uses TRBV6-2 or TRBV6-3 with TRBJ1-2; 9 nucleotides line up with TRBD1. This CDR3 region has 18 residues. The germline gives CDR1 MNHEY, CDR2 SVGEGT. Germline trimming cut 4 bases from V and 1 base from J; bases unmatched to any gene: 13. The CDR3 sequence: CASSWAPDRGHLNYGYTF. The CDR3 coding sequence is TGTGCCAGCAGTTGGGCTCCGGACAGGGGCCACCTTAACTATGGCTACACCTTC.

The chain is built from TRBV18 and TRBJ2-7; maybe TRBD2 (5 bases). Germline V CDR1 and CDR2: KGHSH, LQKENI. The CDR3 totals 13 residues. V lost 3 bases, J lost 5 bases, and 11 bases lay in between. The CDR3 DNA sequence: TGTGCCAGCTCACCCGGGGATTTCGACGAGCAGTACTTC. Its protein is CASSPGDFDEQYF.

V usage is TRBV19 and J usage is TRBJ2-2; 8 bases fit TRBD1. The CDR3 consists of 16 residues. The V and J ends lost 2 bases and 0 bases, in that order; junction bases with no gene match: 2. The germline V gene has CDR1 LNHDA and CDR2 SQIVND (reference sequence). CDR3: CASSILGQANTGELFF. CDR3 in DNA: TGTGCCAGTAGTATATTGGGACAGGCGAACACCGGGGAGCTGTTTTTT.

The rearrangement joins TRBV28 to TRBJ1-3; D is unresolved. Germline-derived CDR1 and CDR2 are MDHEN and SYDVKM. There are 13 residues in the CDR3. Trimming removed 2 bases at V and 10 bases at J, with 12 bases between. CDR3 DNA sequence: TGTGCCAGCAGTTTACCCGCGGAACGGACCATATATTTT. Translated, it gives CASSLPAERTIYF.

The chain combines TRBV5-4 with TRBJ2-3; 12 nucleotides line up with TRBD2. V lost 4 bases to trimming and J lost 0 bases; unmatched junction nucleotides: 3. Germline assignment: CDR1 SGHNT and CDR2 YYREEE (reference sequence). The CDR3 runs to 16 residues. The chain's CDR3 is CASSATSGGSTDTQYF. For the CDR3, the DNA is TGTGCCAGCAGCGCCACTAGCGGGGGGAGCACAGATACGCAGTATTTT. The whole variable domain, remainder taken from reference TRBV5-4 and TRBJ2-3, is ETGVTQSPTHLIKTRGQQVTLRCSSQSGHNTVSWYQQALGQGPQFIFQYYREEENGRGNFPPRFSGLQFPNYSSELNVNALELDDSALYLCASSATSGGSTDTQYFGPGTRLTVL.